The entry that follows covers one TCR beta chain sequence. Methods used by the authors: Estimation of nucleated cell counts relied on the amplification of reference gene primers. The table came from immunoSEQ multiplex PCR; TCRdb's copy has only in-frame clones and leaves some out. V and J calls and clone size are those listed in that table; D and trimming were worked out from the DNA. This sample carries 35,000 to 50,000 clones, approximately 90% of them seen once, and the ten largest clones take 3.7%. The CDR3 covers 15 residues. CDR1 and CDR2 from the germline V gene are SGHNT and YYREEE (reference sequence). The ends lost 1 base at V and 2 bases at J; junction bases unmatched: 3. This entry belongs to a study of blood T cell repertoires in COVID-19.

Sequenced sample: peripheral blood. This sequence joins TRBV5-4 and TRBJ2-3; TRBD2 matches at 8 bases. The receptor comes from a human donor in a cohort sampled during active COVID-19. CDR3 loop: CASSLTSGPTDTQYF. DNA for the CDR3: TGTGCCAGCAGCTTGACTAGCGGACCCACAGATACGCAGTATTTT.